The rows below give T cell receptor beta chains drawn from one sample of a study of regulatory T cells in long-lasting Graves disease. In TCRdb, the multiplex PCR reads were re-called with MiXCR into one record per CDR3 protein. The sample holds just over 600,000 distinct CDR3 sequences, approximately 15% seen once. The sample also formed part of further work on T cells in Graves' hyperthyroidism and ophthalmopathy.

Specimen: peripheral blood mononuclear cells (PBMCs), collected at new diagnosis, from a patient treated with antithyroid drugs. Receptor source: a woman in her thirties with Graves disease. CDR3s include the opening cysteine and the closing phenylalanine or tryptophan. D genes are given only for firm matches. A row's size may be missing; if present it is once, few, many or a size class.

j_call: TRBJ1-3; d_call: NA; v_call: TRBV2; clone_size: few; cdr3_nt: TGTGCCAGCAGAGGGGGGACTGGAAACACCATATATTTT; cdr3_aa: CASRGGTGNTIYF
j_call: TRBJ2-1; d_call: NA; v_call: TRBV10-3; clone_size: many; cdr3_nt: TGTGCCATCAGTGAGTTCGCCCAGGGTCGGGGCAATGAGCAGTTCTTC; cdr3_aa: CAISEFAQGRGNEQFF
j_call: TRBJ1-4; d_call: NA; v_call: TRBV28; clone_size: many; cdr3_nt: TGTGCCAGCAGTTTCAGTCCGCTGGGTAATGAAAAACTGTTTTTT; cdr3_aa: CASSFSPLGNEKLFF
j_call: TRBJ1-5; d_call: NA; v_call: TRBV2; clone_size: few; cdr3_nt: TGTGCCAGCAGTGAACAGGCGGCATATAGCAATCAGCCCCAGCATTTT; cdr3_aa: CASSEQAAYSNQPQHF
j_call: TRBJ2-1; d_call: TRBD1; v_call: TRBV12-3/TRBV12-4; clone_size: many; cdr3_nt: TGTGCCAGCAGAGTCGACCAGGGGGCGGGCAATGAGCAGTTCTTC; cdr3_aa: CASRVDQGAGNEQFF
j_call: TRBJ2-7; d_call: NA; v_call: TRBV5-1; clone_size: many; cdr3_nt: TGCGCCAGCAGCCCGGACCTTCGGGAGCAGTACTTC; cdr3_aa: CASSPDLREQYF
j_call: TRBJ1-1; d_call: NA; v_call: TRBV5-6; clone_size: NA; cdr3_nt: TGTGCCAGCAGCCCCAGGACAACGATGAACACTGAAGCTTTCTTT; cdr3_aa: CASSPRTTMNTEAFF
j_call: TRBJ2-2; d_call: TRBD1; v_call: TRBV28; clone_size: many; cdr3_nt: TGTGCCAGCAGTTTAGGGGACAGGGACACCGGGGAGCTGTTTTTT; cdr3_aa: CASSLGDRDTGELFF
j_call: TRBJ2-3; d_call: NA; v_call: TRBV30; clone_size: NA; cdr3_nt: TGTGCCTGGAAAGAGACAGCGGGTACGCAGTATTTT; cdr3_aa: CAWKETAGTQYF
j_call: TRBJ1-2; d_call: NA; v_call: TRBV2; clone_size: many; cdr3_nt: TGTGCCAGCAAGGAGGGGGACTATGGCTACACCTTC; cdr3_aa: CASKEGDYGYTF
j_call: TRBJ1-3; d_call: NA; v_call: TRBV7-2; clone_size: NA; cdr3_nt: TGTGCTAGCAGGGTGACCTCTGGAAACACCATATATTTT; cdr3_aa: CASRVTSGNTIYF
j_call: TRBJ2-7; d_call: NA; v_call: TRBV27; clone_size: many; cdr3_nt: TGTGCCAGCAGTTCGACTCTAGGGCGCGAGCAGTACTTC; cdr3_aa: CASSSTLGREQYF
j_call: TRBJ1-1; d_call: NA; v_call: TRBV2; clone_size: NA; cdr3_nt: TGTGCCAGCAGTGGGGGGAGGATGTGGAACACTGAAGCTTTCTTT; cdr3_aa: CASSGGRMWNTEAFF
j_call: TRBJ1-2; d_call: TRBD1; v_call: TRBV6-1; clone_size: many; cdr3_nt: TGTGCCAGCAGAAACCAGGGGGAGGGCTACACCTTC; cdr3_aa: CASRNQGEGYTF
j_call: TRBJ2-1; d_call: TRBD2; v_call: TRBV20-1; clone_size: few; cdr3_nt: TGCGGCACCGGGACTAGCGGGAGTGCGGTGTCCTACAATGAGCAGTTCTTC; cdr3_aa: CGTGTSGSAVSYNEQFF
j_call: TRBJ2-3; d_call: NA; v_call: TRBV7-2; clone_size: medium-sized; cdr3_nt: TGTGCCAGCAGCTTAGATAGTGGGGGTACAGATACGCAGTATTTT; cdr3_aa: CASSLDSGGTDTQYF
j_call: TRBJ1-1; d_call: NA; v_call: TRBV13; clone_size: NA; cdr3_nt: TGTGCCAGCAGTACACGAACTAGGGTGAACACTGAAGCTTTCTTT; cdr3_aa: CASSTRTRVNTEAFF
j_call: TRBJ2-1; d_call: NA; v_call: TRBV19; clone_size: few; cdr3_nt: TGTGCCAGTAGTATAGGGCAGCCCCCCGGTGAGCAGTTCTTC; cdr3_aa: CASSIGQPPGEQFF
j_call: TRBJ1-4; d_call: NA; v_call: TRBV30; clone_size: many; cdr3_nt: TGTGCCTGGAGTGCAGATTCGAAGGGGAATGAAAAACTGTTTTTT; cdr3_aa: CAWSADSKGNEKLFF
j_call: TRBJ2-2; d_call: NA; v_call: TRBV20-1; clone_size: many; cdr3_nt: TGCAGTGCTAGAGTAGGGGGATCCCCTCTGGCCGGGGAGCTGTTTTTT; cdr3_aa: CSARVGGSPLAGELFF
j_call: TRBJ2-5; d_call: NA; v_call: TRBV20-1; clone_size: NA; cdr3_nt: TGCAGTGTCAGCGTAGGAGGGGAGACCCAGTACTTC; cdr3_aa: CSVSVGGETQYF
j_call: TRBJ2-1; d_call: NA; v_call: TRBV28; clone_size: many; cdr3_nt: TGTGCCAGCAGCGGGACCACCCTCAGCGAGCAGTTCTTC; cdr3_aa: CASSGTTLSEQFF
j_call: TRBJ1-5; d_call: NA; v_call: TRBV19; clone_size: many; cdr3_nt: TGTGCCAGTAGTATAGGGAATAGCAATCAGCCCCAGCATTTT; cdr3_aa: CASSIGNSNQPQHF
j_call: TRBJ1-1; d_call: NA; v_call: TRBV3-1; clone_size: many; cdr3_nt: TGTGCCAGCAGGAGACAGGCGAACACTGAAGCTTTCTTT; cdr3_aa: CASRRQANTEAFF
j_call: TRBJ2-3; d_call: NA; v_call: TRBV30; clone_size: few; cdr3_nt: TGTGCCTGGAGTGTACAGGGCCAAGATACGCAGTATTTT; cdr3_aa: CAWSVQGQDTQYF
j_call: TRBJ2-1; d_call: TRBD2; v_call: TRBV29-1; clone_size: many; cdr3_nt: TGCAGCGTTCGGACTAGCGGGAGCTATGAGCAGTTCTTC; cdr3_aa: CSVRTSGSYEQFF
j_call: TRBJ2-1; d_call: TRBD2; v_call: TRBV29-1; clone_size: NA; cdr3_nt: TGCAGCGTTGCTTTCTCTAGCGGGAGAAATGAGCAGTTCTTC; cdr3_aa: CSVAFSSGRNEQFF
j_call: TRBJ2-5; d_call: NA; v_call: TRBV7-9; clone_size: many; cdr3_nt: TGTGCCAGCAGCTCCGGGGGGCGTCAAGAGACCCAGTACTTC; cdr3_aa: CASSSGGRQETQYF
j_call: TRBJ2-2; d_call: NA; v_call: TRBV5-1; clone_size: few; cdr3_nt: TGCGCCAGCAGGACCGCCGGGAATACGAACACCGGGGAGCTGTTTTTT; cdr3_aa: CASRTAGNTNTGELFF
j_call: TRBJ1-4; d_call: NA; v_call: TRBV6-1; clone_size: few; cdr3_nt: TGTGCCAGCAGTCGAGACAGCCTCAGTAATGAAAAACTGTTTTTT; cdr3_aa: CASSRDSLSNEKLFF
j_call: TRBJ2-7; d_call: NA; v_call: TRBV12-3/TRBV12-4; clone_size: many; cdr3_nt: TGTGCCAGCAGTTGGGGACCCTCTGAATACGAGCAGTACTTC; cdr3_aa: CASSWGPSEYEQYF
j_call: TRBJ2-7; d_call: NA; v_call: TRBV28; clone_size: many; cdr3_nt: TGTGCCAGCAGTTTACAGGACAGAGATTCCTACGAGCAGTACTTC; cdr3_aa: CASSLQDRDSYEQYF
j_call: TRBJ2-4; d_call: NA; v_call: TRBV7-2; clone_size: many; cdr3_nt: TGTGCCAGCAGCTTAGTTGGCAGGGAGAACATTCAGTACTTC; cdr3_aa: CASSLVGRENIQYF
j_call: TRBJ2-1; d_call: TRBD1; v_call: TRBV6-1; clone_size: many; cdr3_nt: TGTGCCAGCGCCATAACCGGGACAGGGTCCTACAATGAGCAGTTCTTC; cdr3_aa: CASAITGTGSYNEQFF
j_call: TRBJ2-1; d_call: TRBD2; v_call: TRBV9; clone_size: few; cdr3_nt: TGTGCCAGCAGCGTAGGGCTAGCGGGAAAGGAGTTCTTC; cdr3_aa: CASSVGLAGKEFF
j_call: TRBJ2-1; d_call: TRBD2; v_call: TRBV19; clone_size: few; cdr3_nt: TGTGCCAGTAGTCCCCACCCTATTAGCGGGAAGTATGAGCAGTTCTTC; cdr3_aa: CASSPHPISGKYEQFF
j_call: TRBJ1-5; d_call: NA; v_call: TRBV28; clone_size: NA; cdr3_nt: TGTGCCAGCAGGCGTACAGGGAGATCAGCAAAAAATCAGCTCCAGCATTTT; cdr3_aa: CASRRTGRSAKNQLQHF
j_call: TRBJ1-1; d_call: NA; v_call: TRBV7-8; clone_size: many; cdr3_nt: TGTGCCACCTTAGGGGACGCTGAAGCTTTCTTT; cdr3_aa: CATLGDAEAFF
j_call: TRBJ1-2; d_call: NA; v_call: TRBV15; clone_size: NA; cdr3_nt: TGTGCCACCAGCAGAGATTTGGACGGCTTAGGGTATGGCTACACCTTC; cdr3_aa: CATSRDLDGLGYGYTF
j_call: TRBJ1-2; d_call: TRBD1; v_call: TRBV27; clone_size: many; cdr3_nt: TGTGCCAGCAGTTCAGTTTACCCATACAGGGGGAGTGATAACTATGGCTACACCTTC; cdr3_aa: CASSSVYPYRGSDNYGYTF
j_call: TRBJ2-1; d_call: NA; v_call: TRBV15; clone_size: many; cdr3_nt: TGTGCCACCAGCAGAGATGCTGTCAATGAGCAGTTCTTC; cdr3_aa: CATSRDAVNEQFF
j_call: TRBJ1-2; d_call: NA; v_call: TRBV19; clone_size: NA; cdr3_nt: TGTGCCAGTACCCGGACCTCCTATGGCTACACCTTC; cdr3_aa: CASTRTSYGYTF
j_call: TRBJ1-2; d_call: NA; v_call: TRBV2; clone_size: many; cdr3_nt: TGTGCCAGCAGTGAAGAGGGCAGGGGTGGAGGCTACACCTTC; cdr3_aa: CASSEEGRGGGYTF
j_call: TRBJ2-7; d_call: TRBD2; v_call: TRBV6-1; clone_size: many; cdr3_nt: TGTGCCAGCGGAGGTAGCGGGACCTACGAGCAGTACTTC; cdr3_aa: CASGGSGTYEQYF